The subject of this entry is one TCR beta chain. Relative to the germline gene, one junction end is altered; a read error may explain this. The record originates from a study of blood T cells in healthy people across ages. It was with a sample-barcoded 5' primer and a J-beta primer mix that a second PCR of roughly 7 to 11 cycles was run. Via MiXCR, TCRdb re-called the 5' RACE reads, giving one row per CDR3 protein. The data hold about 1 million distinct CDR3 sequences, with 35% to 50% observed a single time. In germline, CDR1 is MNHEY, CDR2 SMNVEV (reference sequence). CDR3 length: 11 amino acids. V gene TRBV27 combines with J gene TRBJ2-3, with D possibly being TRBD2 (5 bases). The clonotype originates from a woman aged 55-69 years in good health. Input material: blood. CDR3 nucleotide sequence: TGTGCCAGATCTAGCACAGATGCGCAGTATTTT. Protein product: CARSSTDAQYF.